A selection of T cell receptor beta chains follows, all from one sample in a study of shared clonotypes between healthy human individuals. Clones were sequenced by immunoSEQ multiplex PCR, and TCRdb holds only the in-frame ones, with some missing. In the table there are around 2,100,000 clones, approximately 95% of which are singletons. Sequencing was performed on naive CD8+ T cells sorted from blood. The receptors here all came from a young man in good health. CDR3s include the opening cysteine and the closing phenylalanine or tryptophan. A D gene is named only where the DNA matches it firmly. Size is stated for part of the rows, as once, few or many counts, or as a class when the clone is expanded.

V: TRBV11-2; size: -; D: -; J: TRBJ2-7; CDR3: CASSYQGSSYEQYF; DNA: TGTGCCAGCAGCTATCAAGGATCTTCCTACGAGCAGTACTTC
V: TRBV10-1; size: -; D: TRBD2; J: TRBJ2-1; CDR3: CASSGGNEQFF; DNA: TGCGCCAGCAGCGGGGGGAATGAGCAGTTCTTC
V: TRBV7-9; size: -; D: TRBD1; J: TRBJ2-7; CDR3: CASSNTGEVSYEQYF; DNA: TGTGCCAGCAGCAATACAGGGGAAGTCTCCTACGAGCAGTACTTC
V: TRBV30; size: -; D: -; J: TRBJ1-3; CDR3: CAWSEGISGNTIYF; DNA: TGTGCCTGGAGTGAGGGGATCTCTGGAAACACCATATATTTT
V: TRBV19; size: -; D: -; J: TRBJ1-1; CDR3: CASSLHPGNAYRETEAFF; DNA: TGTGCCAGTAGCCTCCACCCCGGGAATGCCTATAGGGAGACTGAAGCTTTCTTT
V: TRBV29-1; size: -; D: -; J: TRBJ2-1; CDR3: CSVDAGLSEQFF; DNA: TGCAGCGTTGATGCTGGATTAAGTGAGCAGTTCTTC
V: TRBV4-3; size: -; D: -; J: TRBJ1-6; CDR3: CASSQDLGGQSPLHF; DNA: TGCGCCAGCAGCCAAGATCTGGGGGGACAATCACCCCTCCACTTT
V: TRBV29-1; size: -; D: TRBD2; J: TRBJ2-1; CDR3: CSVRTSGGAHYTYNEQFF; DNA: TGCAGCGTTCGTACTAGCGGGGGGGCCCATTACACCTACAATGAGCAGTTCTTC
V: TRBV9; size: -; D: TRBD1; J: TRBJ2-7; CDR3: CASNQGQGGYEQYF; DNA: TGTGCCAGCAACCAAGGACAGGGGGGCTACGAGCAGTACTTC
V: TRBV6-6; size: -; D: -; J: TRBJ2-2; CDR3: CASSYSAGWDTGELFF; DNA: TGTGCCAGCAGTTACTCGGCAGGGTGGGACACCGGGGAGCTGTTTTTT
V: TRBV2; size: once; D: -; J: TRBJ1-5; CDR3: CASTHQAVSGNQPQHF; DNA: TGTGCCAGCACCCACCAGGCGGTATCCGGCAATCAGCCCCAGCATTTT
V: TRBV19; size: -; D: -; J: TRBJ1-2; CDR3: CASSATDGFYGYTF; DNA: TGTGCCAGTAGTGCAACGGACGGTTTCTATGGCTACACCTTC
V: TRBV6-4; size: -; D: -; J: TRBJ1-1; CDR3: CASRANLNTEAFF; DNA: TGTGCCAGCAGGGCCAATTTGAACACTGAAGCTTTCTTT
V: TRBV5-6; size: -; D: TRBD1; J: TRBJ2-2; CDR3: CASSPTGGGYSGELFF; DNA: TGTGCCAGCAGCCCGACAGGGGGAGGGTACTCCGGGGAGCTGTTTTTT
V: TRBV5-5; size: -; D: -; J: TRBJ2-7; CDR3: CASSAYSYEQYF; DNA: TGTGCCAGCAGCGCTTACAGTTACGAGCAGTACTTC
V: TRBV9; size: -; D: -; J: TRBJ2-1; CDR3: CASSVGGLLNEQFF; DNA: TGTGCCAGCAGCGTAGGGGGACTCTTGAATGAGCAGTTCTTC
V: TRBV15; size: -; D: -; J: TRBJ2-1; CDR3: CATSREGAGEFYNEQFF; DNA: TGTGCCACCAGCAGAGAGGGGGCGGGGGAGTTCTACAATGAGCAGTTCTTC
V: TRBV7-2; size: -; D: TRBD2; J: TRBJ2-5; CDR3: CASSLELAAQETQYF; DNA: TGTGCCAGCAGCTTAGAGCTAGCGGCCCAAGAGACCCAGTACTTC
V: TRBV7-9; size: -; D: TRBD2; J: TRBJ2-3; CDR3: CATIHGASGDTQYF; DNA: TGTGCCACCATCCATGGGGCTAGCGGAGATACGCAGTATTTT
V: TRBV9; size: -; D: -; J: TRBJ1-1; CDR3: CASSPLGISAEAFF; DNA: TGTGCCAGCAGCCCCCTTGGAATCAGCGCTGAAGCTTTCTTT
V: TRBV7-8; size: -; D: TRBD1; J: TRBJ2-1; CDR3: CASSGDRDRGHNEQFF; DNA: TGTGCCAGCAGCGGAGACCGGGACAGGGGGCACAATGAGCAGTTCTTC
V: TRBV7-9; size: -; D: TRBD2; J: TRBJ2-7; CDR3: CASSPTSGPYEQYF; DNA: TGTGCCAGCAGCCCGACTAGCGGGCCATACGAGCAGTACTTC
V: TRBV10-1; size: -; D: -; J: TRBJ2-7; CDR3: CASSEYGVNYEQYF; DNA: TGCGCCAGCAGTGAGTACGGTGTGAACTACGAGCAGTACTTC